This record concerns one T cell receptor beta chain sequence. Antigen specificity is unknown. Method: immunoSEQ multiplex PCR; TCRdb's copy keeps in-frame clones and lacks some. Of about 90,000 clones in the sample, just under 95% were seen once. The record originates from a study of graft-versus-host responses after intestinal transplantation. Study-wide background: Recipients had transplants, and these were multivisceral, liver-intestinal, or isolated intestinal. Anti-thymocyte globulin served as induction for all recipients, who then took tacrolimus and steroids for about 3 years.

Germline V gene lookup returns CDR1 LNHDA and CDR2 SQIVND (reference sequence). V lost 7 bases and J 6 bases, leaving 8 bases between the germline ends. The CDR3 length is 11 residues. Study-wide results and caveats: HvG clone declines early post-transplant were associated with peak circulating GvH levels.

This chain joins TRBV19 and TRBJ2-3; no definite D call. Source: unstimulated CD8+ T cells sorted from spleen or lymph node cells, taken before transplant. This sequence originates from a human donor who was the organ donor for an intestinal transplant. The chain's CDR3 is CASILGDTQYF. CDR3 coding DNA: TGTGCCAGTATCCTCGGGGATACGCAGTATTTT.